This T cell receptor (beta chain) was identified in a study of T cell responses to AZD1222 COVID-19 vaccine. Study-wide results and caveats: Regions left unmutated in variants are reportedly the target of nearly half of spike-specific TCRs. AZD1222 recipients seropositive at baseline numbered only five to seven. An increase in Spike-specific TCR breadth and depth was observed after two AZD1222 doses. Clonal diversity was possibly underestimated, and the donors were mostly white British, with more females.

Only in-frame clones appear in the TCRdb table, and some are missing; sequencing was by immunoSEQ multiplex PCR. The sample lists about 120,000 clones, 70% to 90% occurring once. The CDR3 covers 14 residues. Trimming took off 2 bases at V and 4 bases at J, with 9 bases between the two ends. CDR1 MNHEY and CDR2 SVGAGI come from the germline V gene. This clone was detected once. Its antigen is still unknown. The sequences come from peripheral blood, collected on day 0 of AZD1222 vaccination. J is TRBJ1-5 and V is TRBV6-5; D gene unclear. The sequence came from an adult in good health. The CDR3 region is CASSYRATNQPQHF. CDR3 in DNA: TGTGCCAGCAGTTACAGAGCTACTAATCAGCCCCAGCATTTT.